Following are 17 T cell receptor beta chains from one sample sequenced in a study of Graves' ophthalmopathy and Graves' hyperthyroidism. TCR beta CDR3 regions were amplified from RNA transcripts. In the first round, RT-PCR was carried out with HTBI primers, and a multiplex PCR formed the second round. TCRdb called the multiplex PCR reads again in MiXCR, with one record for every CDR3 protein. The sample shows more than 1,000,000 distinct CDR3 sequences, about two fifths of them seen only once. The sequencing sample was made of peripheral blood or thyroid tissue (not recorded which). The receptor set was obtained from an adult man with Graves' hyperthyroidism.

This clonotype occurred many times. V usage is TRBV15 and J usage is TRBJ2-5; 8 positions agree with TRBD2. CDR1 is LNHNV, CDR2 YYDKDF, per germline (reference sequence). The CDR3 consists of 15 residues. V shed 1 base and J 4 bases; nucleotides not matched to a gene: 5. The CDR3 coding sequence is TGTGCCACCAGCAGAGTGCCCCTAGCGGGAGAGACCCAGTACTTC. Its protein is CATSRVPLAGETQYF.

The chain couples TRBV12-3 or TRBV12-4 to TRBJ1-5; D remains ambiguous. Between the trimmed V and J ends, which lost 3 bases and 5 bases, there was a span of 8 bases. The CDR3 runs to 13 residues. For the CDR3, the DNA is TGTGCCAGCAGTTTCGTCCTACATCAGCCCCAGCATTTT. As protein: CASSFVLHQPQHF.

In its sample, this clonotype was seen a few times. V usage is TRBV20-1 and J usage is TRBJ2-7; possibly TRBD1 or TRBD2 for D (5 bases each). There are 14 residues in the CDR3. From germline, CDR1 is DFQATT and CDR2 SNEGSKA (reference sequence). The CDR3 region has the DNA TGCAGCGCCCCCCCGGGGTTGGGACCCTACGAGCAGTACTTC. This sequence encodes CSAPPGLGPYEQYF.

As for this clonotype: A read error may explain this, as a much larger clone is one base away. The V gene is TRBV7-8, the J gene TRBJ2-7; the D gene is possibly TRBD1 (7 bases). V was trimmed by 3 bases and J by 3 bases, leaving 12 bases between them. The CDR3 loop spans 14 amino acids. Germline-derived CDR1 and CDR2 are SGHVS and FQNEAQ. The CDR3, as DNA: TGTGCCAGCAGCTTGGGGGGACAGAACTACGAGCAGTACTTC. Translation gives CASSLGGQNYEQYF.

On this clonotype: A read error is possible here, since a much larger clone lies one base away. V gene TRBV2 combines with J gene TRBJ2-5; D is undetermined. The CDR3 has 16 amino acids. CDR1 SNHLY and CDR2 FYNNEI come from the germline V gene. CDR3 amino acids: CASSELARTYQDTQYF. CDR3 nucleotide sequence: TGTGCCAGCAGTGAACTGGCTAGAACGTACCAAGATACCCAGTACTTC.

The chain couples TRBV9 to TRBJ1-2; TRBD1 matches 9 bases. The CDR3 length is 16 residues. Germline CDR1 SGDLS, CDR2 YYNGEE. Trimming cost V 2 bases and J 5 bases; bases outside gene matches: 10. The CDR3 sequence: CASSVDRGWDGYGYTF. For the CDR3, the DNA is TGTGCCAGCAGCGTCGACAGGGGGTGGGATGGATATGGCTACACCTTC. The whole variable domain, filled in from reference TRBV9 and TRBJ1-2, reads DSGVTQTPKHLITATGQRVTLRCSPRSGDLSVYWYQQSLDQGLQFLIQYYNGEERAKGNILERFSAQQFPDLHSELNLSSLELGDSALYFCASSVDRGWDGYGYTFGSGTRLTVV.

In the case of this clonotype: Possible read error: a much larger clone is one base away. The V gene is TRBV6-4, the J gene TRBJ2-2, with no clear D. The CDR3 runs 15 residues. Germline loops: CDR1 MRHNA, CDR2 SNTAGT. Trimming pared 5 bases from V and 4 bases from J, leaving 14 bases between. The CDR3 DNA reads TGTGCCAGCAGTCATGAGATAAAGCGCACCGGGGAGCTGTTTTTT. The encoded protein is CASSHEIKRTGELFF.

The chain carries TRBV10-3 and TRBJ1-3; TRBD1 matches 9 bases. This CDR3 has 13 amino acids. Germline V lookup: CDR1 ENHRY, CDR2 SYGVKD. After removal of 4 bases from V and 6 bases from J, the junction contained 1 base not matched to a gene. The CDR3 nucleotides read TGTGCCATCAGTGGGACAGGGGTAAACACCATATATTTT. Its translation is CAISGTGVNTIYF.

V and J are TRBV15 and TRBJ1-6; D remains ambiguous. Per the germline V gene, CDR1 is LNHNV and CDR2 is YYDKDF (reference sequence). This CDR3 has 16 amino acids. V gave up 8 bases and J gave up 9 bases, with 23 bases separating them. The chain's CDR3 is CATEREQGGSGSPLHF. CDR3 DNA: TGTGCCACCGAGAGGGAGCAAGGCGGTTCGGGTTCACCCCTCCACTTT.

This clonotype was seen more than once but under ten times. The V gene is TRBV27, the J gene TRBJ1-5, with a possible D match to TRBD1 (6 bases). Trimming cost V 6 bases and J 0 bases, with 12 bases left between them. Germline loops: CDR1 MNHEY, CDR2 SMNVEV (reference sequence). The CDR3 is 15 residues long. CDR3 amino acids: CASRNRTVSNQPQHF. CDR3 DNA sequence: TGTGCCAGCAGAAACCGGACAGTTAGCAATCAGCCCCAGCATTTT.

This clonotype was seen ten or more times. The V call is TRBV2, the J call TRBJ1-1; D not resolved. CDR1 and CDR2 (germline): SNHLY, FYNNEI. The CDR3 totals 12 residues. The V end was cut by 10 bases, the J end by 6 bases, with 15 bases between. CDR3 residues: CATAFLIAEAFF. Here the CDR3 DNA reads TGTGCCACCGCGTTTCTTATTGCTGAAGCTTTCTTT.

The chain links TRBV2 to TRBJ2-7; TRBD1 matches 7 bases. Per the germline V gene, CDR1 is SNHLY and CDR2 is FYNNEI. J lost 3 bases, V lost 2 bases, and 16 bases had no gene match. This CDR3 region has 18 residues. CDR3 DNA sequence: TGTGCCAGCAGTGAATGGAAGATACAGGGGCAGAACGTCTACGAGCAGTACTTC. This gives the protein CASSEWKIQGQNVYEQYF.

In this sample, this clonotype turned up a few times. The chain combines TRBV5-4 with TRBJ1-4, with D tentatively TRBD1 (5 bases). Trimming took off 4 bases at V and 8 bases at J, with 18 bases between the two ends. Germline V gene lookup returns CDR1 SGHNT and CDR2 YYREEE (reference sequence). The CDR3 loop spans 15 amino acids. In nucleotides, the CDR3 is TGTGCCAGCAGCCCGACGGGACGAATCGGGGAAAAACTGTTTTTT. This translates into CASSPTGRIGEKLFF.

This clonotype showed up just a few times. The rearrangement links TRBV9 to TRBJ2-2, with D tentatively TRBD1 (6 bases). Trimming took 3 bases from V and 2 from J, leaving 14 bases between them. Per germline, CDR1 SGDLS and CDR2 YYNGEE. CDR3 length: 16 residues. The CDR3 region is CASSGQAKLNTGELFF. The CDR3 DNA reads TGTGCCAGCAGCGGACAGGCAAAATTAAACACCGGGGAGCTGTTTTTT. Full variable domain (outside the CDR3, taken from reference TRBV9 and TRBJ2-2): DSGVTQTPKHLITATGQRVTLRCSPRSGDLSVYWYQQSLDQGLQFLIQYYNGEERAKGNILERFSAQQFPDLHSELNLSSLELGDSALYFCASSGQAKLNTGELFFGEGSRLTVL.

In the case of this clonotype: Possible read error: a much larger clone is one base away. Since no conserved phenylalanine or tryptophan closes the CDR3, a read error is the likely cause. The V gene is TRBV29-1, the J gene TRBJ2-7; D uncertain. The CDR3 runs to 12 residues. Germline V gene sequence: CDR1 SQVTM, CDR2 ANQGSEA. The ends were cut back, 3 bases at V and 3 bases at J, with 9 bases in the middle. The CDR3 sequence: CSVDLASYEQYY. CDR3 DNA: TGCAGCGTTGATCTGGCGAGCTACGAGCAGTACTAC.

The chain is built from TRBV6-6 and TRBJ1-2; TRBD1 matches at 9 bases. The CDR3 covers 19 residues. V lost 0 bases and J lost 4; bases outside the gene matches: 15. CDR1 is MNHNY, CDR2 SVGAGI, per germline (reference sequence). CDR3 bases: TGTGCCAGCAGTTACTCGGATGCTAGAGTACAGGGGGCGTTCTATGGCTACACCTTC. Protein product: CASSYSDARVQGAFYGYTF.

This clonotype was counted between two and nine times. The chain carries TRBV20-1 and TRBJ1-1; D is perhaps TRBD1 (6 bases). Per germline, CDR1 DFQATT and CDR2 SNEGSKA (reference sequence). The CDR3 has 12 amino acids. Trimming cost V 7 bases and J 6 bases, with 15 bases left between them. The CDR3 region is CSERRGVSEAFF. The CDR3 DNA reads TGCAGTGAAAGGAGGGGGGTTTCTGAAGCTTTCTTT.